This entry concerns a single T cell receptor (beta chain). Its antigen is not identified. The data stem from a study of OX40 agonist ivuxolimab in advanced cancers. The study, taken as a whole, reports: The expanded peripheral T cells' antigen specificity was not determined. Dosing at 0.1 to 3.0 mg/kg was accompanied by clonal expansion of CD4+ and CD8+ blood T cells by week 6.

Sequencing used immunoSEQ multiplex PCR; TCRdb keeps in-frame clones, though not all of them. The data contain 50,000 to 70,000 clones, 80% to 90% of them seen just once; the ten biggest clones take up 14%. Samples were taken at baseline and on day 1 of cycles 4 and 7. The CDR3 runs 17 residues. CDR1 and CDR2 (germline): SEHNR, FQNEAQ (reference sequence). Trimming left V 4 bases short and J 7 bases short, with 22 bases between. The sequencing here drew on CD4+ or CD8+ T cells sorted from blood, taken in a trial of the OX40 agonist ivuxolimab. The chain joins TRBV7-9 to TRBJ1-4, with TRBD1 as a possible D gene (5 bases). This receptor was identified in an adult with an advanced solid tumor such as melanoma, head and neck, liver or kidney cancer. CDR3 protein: CASSSILTAHRGEKLFF. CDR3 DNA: TGTGCCAGCAGCTCAATTTTGACGGCCCATAGGGGTGAAAAACTGTTTTTT. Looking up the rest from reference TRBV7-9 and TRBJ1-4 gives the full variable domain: DTGVSQNPRHKITKRGQNVTFRCDPISEHNRLYWYRQTLGQGPEFLTYFQNEAQLEKSRLLSDRFSAERPKGSFSTLEIQRTEQGDSAMYLCASSSILTAHRGEKLFFGSGTQLSVL.